This TCR beta chain was identified in a study of blood T cell repertoires in COVID-19. Whole-study context: PBMCs, B-cell-depleted T cells, or T cells were the source of the cDNA or gDNA that made up the material.

In the study's own analysis: Reference gene primers were amplified, and this amplification served to estimate nucleated cell counts. This table comes from immunoSEQ multiplex PCR, and its TCRdb copy is limited to in-frame clones, with some not included. That table supplies the V and J calls and clone size; D and trimming were determined from the DNA. The sample has some 110,000 clones, over 65% seen once. Sequencing was performed on peripheral blood. This clonotype was obtained from a man between 65 and 79 years old with acute or convalescent COVID-19.

The CDR3: CASSQEMRTDFNYGYTF. The CDR3 DNA follows: TGTGCCAGCAGCCAAGAAATGAGGACAGACTTTAACTATGGCTACACCTTC. The chain joins TRBV4-2 to TRBJ1-2; D perhaps matches TRBD1 (6 bases). V gave up 0 bases and J gave up 1 base, with 15 bases separating them. Per germline, CDR1 LGHNA and CDR2 YNFKEQ. The CDR3 length is 17 residues.